Listed below are T cell receptor beta chains from one sample, sequenced in a study of chemoradiotherapy in HPV16-positive cancers. Sequencing was performed with immunoSEQ multiplex PCR; in TCRdb, only in-frame clones are kept and a portion is missing. The profile shows about 9,000 clones, roughly 85% of them singletons. The input for sequencing was tumor tissue, taken from a patient who underwent chemoradiotherapy. Source of these receptors: a human donor with HPV-associated anogenital cancer. The conserved cysteine and the conserved F or W are not part of the CDR3 here.

j_gene	v_gene	CDR3aa
TRBJ2-7	TRBV19	ASSPWDTTYEQY
TRBJ2-3	TRBV2	ASSEEFAGGGTDTQY
TRBJ2-7	TRBV5-4	ASSSSYEQY
TRBJ2-3	TRBV7-3	ASSVLGDTQY
TRBJ1-2	TRBV18	ASSGQGSYT
TRBJ1-3	TRBV30	AWSVRGIGTGNTIY
TRBJ2-1	TRBV25-1	ASSEWTSGTNEQF
TRBJ2-2	TRBV29-1	SVDPNTGELF
TRBJ1-2	TRBV18	ASSPTTGGSGYT
TRBJ2-1	TRBV19	ASASRGSLNEQF
TRBJ1-2	TRBV2	ASKQDFNYGYT